Below are 9 T cell receptor beta chains sequenced from a single sample in a study of shared clonotypes between healthy human individuals. The method was immunoSEQ multiplex PCR; TCRdb's version includes in-frame clones alone and lacks a portion of them. Counted here are 1.4 million or so clones, about 98.5% occurring once; the ten biggest clones make up about 0.35%. Sequencing was performed on naive CD4+ T cells sorted from blood. The subset is: CD45RA+ positively selected. The receptors were gathered from a man aged 30-40 years in good health.

The chain couples TRBV7-2 to TRBJ1-1; the match to TRBD1 covers 7 bases. The V and J ends lost 5 bases and 4 bases, in that order; junction bases with no gene match: 7. CDR1 SGHTA and CDR2 FQGNSA come from the germline V gene. The CDR3 contains 14 residues. In DNA, the CDR3 is TGTGCCAGCAGCCTCGGCGCAGGGGGCACTGAAGCTTTCTTT. This codes for CASSLGAGGTEAFF.

The chain carries TRBV11-2 and TRBJ2-3; no clear D gene. This CDR3 has 10 amino acids. V lost 5 bases and J lost 3, with 0 bases in between. Germline lookup yields CDR1 SGHAT and CDR2 FQNNGV. The CDR3 reads CASSTDTQYF. The CDR3 DNA is TGTGCCAGCAGCACAGATACGCAGTATTTT.

The chain employs TRBV5-6 and TRBJ2-5; TRBD2 matches 7 bases. The CDR3 is 16 amino acids. V trimming: 1 base; J trimming: 5 bases; junction bases outside the gene matches: 11. Germline V gene lookup returns CDR1 SGHDT and CDR2 YYEEEE. CDR3 amino acids: CASSLIDRGSGETQYF. In DNA, the CDR3 is TGTGCCAGCAGCTTGATCGACCGCGGGAGTGGGGAGACCCAGTACTTC. The whole variable domain, filled in from reference TRBV5-6 and TRBJ2-5, reads DAGVTQSPTHLIKTRGQQVTLRCSPKSGHDTVSWYQQALGQGPQFIFQYYEEEERQRGNFPDRFSGHQFPNYSSELNVNALLLGDSALYLCASSLIDRGSGETQYFGPGTRLLVL.

The chain links TRBV5-6 to TRBJ2-5; TRBD1 or TRBD2 may be the D gene (6 bases each). The CDR3 has 16 amino acids. CDR1 is SGHDT, CDR2 YYEEEE, per germline. Trimming took off 0 bases at V and 4 bases at J, with 16 bases between the two ends. CDR3 bases: TGTGCCAGCAGCTTGGCGGGGGCGCGGGTTGGAGAGACCCAGTACTTC. Amino acid sequence: CASSLAGARVGETQYF.

This clone occurred once. The CDR3 region is CASSLGPTSNSNYGYTF. Written as DNA, the CDR3 is TGCGCCAGCAGCTTGGGCCCCACGAGCAATTCCAACTATGGCTACACCTTC. J is TRBJ1-2 and V is TRBV5-1; no firm D call. The CDR3 is 17 amino acids. Germline CDR1 reads SGHRS; CDR2 reads YFSETQ. The ends were cut back, 0 bases at V and 2 bases at J, with 17 bases in the middle.

This clone was observed once. The chain links TRBV7-2 to TRBJ2-5; 10 bases map to TRBD1. The CDR3 contains 13 residues. CDR1 is SGHTA and CDR2 is FQGNSA in the germline V gene. With V trimmed by 5 bases and J by 5 bases, 2 bases remained unmatched. The CDR3 nucleotides are TGTGCCAGCAGCGGGACAGGGGATGAGACCCAGTACTTC. Translating gives CASSGTGDETQYF.

This sequence joins TRBV6-4 and TRBJ2-1, with 9 bases aligning to TRBD2. CDR3 length: 16 amino acids. CDR1 and CDR2 (germline): MRHNA, SNTAGT. V was pared by 6 bases and J by 5 bases, with 11 bases of the junction left unmatched. CDR3 nucleotides: TGTGCCAGCAGCGAACGGCCGGCGGGAGGGAACAATGAGCAGTTCTTC. This codes for CASSERPAGGNNEQFF.

This chain joins TRBV5-1 and TRBJ1-1; D call uncertain. CDR3 length equals 15 residues. Looked up from germline, CDR1 is SGHRS and CDR2 is YFSETQ. The V gene lost 4 bases and the J gene lost 6 bases, with 19 bases spanning the gap. CDR3 loop: CASSDGSPGEAEAFF. The CDR3 region has the DNA TGCGCCAGCAGCGACGGGTCGCCAGGTGAAGCTGAAGCTTTCTTT.

This chain connects TRBV25-1 to TRBJ2-3; D remains unclear. The germline V gene encodes CDR1 MGHDK and CDR2 SYGVNS. The CDR3 runs 11 residues. V was clipped by 5 bases and J by 2 bases, with 2 bases between them. The CDR3 DNA is TGTGCCAGCAGTTTCACAGATACGCAGTATTTT. Residues: CASSFTDTQYF.